Included here is one T cell receptor (beta chain) sequence, with context. Its antigen remains unidentified. The CDR3 is 16 amino acids. Trimming took 6 bases from V and 6 from J, leaving 23 bases between them. CDR1 PRHDT and CDR2 FYEKMQ come from the germline V gene (reference sequence). The sample originates from a study of OX40 agonist ivuxolimab in advanced cancers. Study-wide results and caveats: Among expanded peripheral T cells, antigen specificity went undetermined.

The protocol was immunoSEQ multiplex PCR, while the TCRdb copy is restricted to in-frame clones and leaves out a portion. The sample holds tens of thousands of clones, about 89% seen once. The sample here was CD4+ or CD8+ T cells sorted from blood, taken in a trial of the OX40 agonist ivuxolimab. The sequence derives from an adult with an advanced solid tumor such as melanoma, head and neck, liver or kidney cancer. This chain joins TRBV13 and TRBJ1-1; tentatively, D is TRBD1 (5 bases). CDR3 sequence reads: CASRQGGRGGVSEAFF. CDR3 nucleotide sequence: TGTGCCAGCAGACAAGGAGGTCGGGGGGGTGTCTCTGAAGCTTTCTTT.